The 14 T cell receptor beta chains below all came from one sample that was sequenced in a study of long-term antiretroviral therapy in people with HIV. With survey level as its setting, the immunoSEQ assay was v3.0. Profiling relied on immunoSEQ multiplex PCR, and the TCRdb table lists in-frame clones only, not all of them. This table holds 25,000 to 30,000 clones, around four fifths found once. Material: unsorted PBMCs, obtained 0.8 years before starting antiretroviral therapy. These receptors were collected from a man between 18 and 29 years old with HIV.

The rearrangement uses TRBV4-3 and TRBJ2-2, with TRBD2 matching over 14 bases. This CDR3 is 15 amino acids long. V shed 4 bases, J shed 5 bases, and the junction held 0 bases outside the gene matches. Germline assignment: CDR1 LGHNA and CDR2 YSLEER. In DNA, the CDR3 is TGCGCCAGCAGCCGACTAGCGGGAGGGACCGGGGAGCTGTTTTTT. It translates to CASSRLAGGTGELFF.

The chain uses TRBV5-1 and TRBJ1-5, with D unclear. CDR3 length: 11 residues. The V gene's germline CDR1 is SGHRS and CDR2 YFSETQ. The V end was cut by 0 bases, the J end by 9 bases, with 4 bases between. CDR3 amino acids: CASSLDSPQHF. The CDR3 nucleotides read TGCGCCAGCAGCTTGGATTCGCCCCAGCATTTT. Using reference TRBV5-1 and TRBJ1-5 for the parts outside the CDR3, the full variable domain is KAGVTQTPRYLIKTRGQQVTLSCSPISGHRSVSWYQQTPGQGLQFLFEYFSETQRNKGNFPGRFSGRQFSNSRSEMNVSTLELGDSALYLCASSLDSPQHFGDGTRLSIL.

This clone was detected only a few times. The chain carries TRBV14 and TRBJ2-1; D is unclear. Looked up from germline, CDR1 is SGHDN and CDR2 is FVKESK. This CDR3 region has 18 residues. The V end lost 3 bases, the J end lost 0 bases, and 18 bases lay between the germline ends. CDR3 DNA sequence: TGTGCCAGCAGCCAGGCATCCTATCGGGCGAGCTCCTACAATGAGCAGTTCTTC. It encodes CASSQASYRASSYNEQFF.

The DNA of the CDR3 is TGTGCCAGTAGCTACTCGGGGGCAGGGGTCCTGAGCTCTGGAAACACCATATATTTT. Translated, it gives CASSYSGAGVLSSGNTIYF. V and J are TRBV19 and TRBJ1-3; possibly TRBD1 for D (6 bases). Trimming removed 6 bases from V and 0 bases from J, with 24 bases in between. The CDR3 has 19 residues. Looked up from germline, CDR1 is LNHDA and CDR2 is SQIVND (reference sequence).

The rearrangement links TRBV30 to TRBJ1-6; the match to TRBD1 covers 12 bases. The CDR3 loop spans 18 amino acids. The V segment lost 0 bases and the J segment 2 bases; nucleotides outside the gene matches: 5. From germline, CDR1 is GTSNPN and CDR2 SVGIG (reference sequence). The CDR3 here is CAWSVRDRGPPYNSPLHF. CDR3 bases: TGTGCCTGGAGTGTCCGGGACAGGGGGCCCCCCTATAATTCACCCCTCCACTTT.

This clone appeared a single time. V gene TRBV23-1 combines with J gene TRBJ2-1; 8 bases match TRBD2. TRBV23-1 is annotated as an ORF whose role is uncertain. Unmatched junction bases numbered 16, after V lost 0 bases and J lost 0 bases. This CDR3 has 21 residues. CDR3 nucleotide sequence: TGCGCCAGCAGTCAATCGATGGGGCGGGGGGTCCCCTTGAGCTCCTACAATGAGCAGTTCTTC. Amino acids: CASSQSMGRGVPLSSYNEQFF.

The chain employs TRBV7-8 and TRBJ2-7; D is uncertain. Trimming removed 3 bases at V and 3 bases at J, with 12 bases between. The germline gives CDR1 SGHVS, CDR2 FQNEAQ. The CDR3 consists of 14 residues. CDR3 loop: CASSFGRSDYEQYF. CDR3 DNA sequence: TGTGCCAGCAGCTTCGGCAGGTCTGACTACGAGCAGTACTTC.

This clone has just a few counts. CDR3 bases: TGTGCCAGCAGCTTGGAGGCGCACCCTAGTGTGCCCCAGCATTTT. This encodes CASSLEAHPSVPQHF. J is TRBJ1-5 and V is TRBV5-6; D ambiguous. Deletions cut 0 bases from V and 9 bases from J, with 16 bases between. Germline CDR1 SGHDT, CDR2 YYEEEE. This CDR3 region has 15 residues.

This chain connects TRBV6-5 to TRBJ2-7, with TRBD1 matching 10 bases. From germline, CDR1 is MNHEY and CDR2 SVGAGI. The V and J ends lost 4 bases and 7 bases, in that order; junction bases with no gene match: 4. The CDR3 contains 13 residues. CDR3 residues: CASSSGTGVEQYF. CDR3 DNA: TGTGCCAGCAGTTCCGGGACAGGGGTGGAGCAGTACTTC.

Here the CDR3 DNA reads TGTGCCAGCAGCTTAGCTTCAGGGGGGATTAATGAAAAACTGTTTTTT. It is translated as CASSLASGGINEKLFF. The rearrangement links TRBV7-9 to TRBJ1-4, with 7 bases aligning to TRBD1. Per the germline V gene, CDR1 is SEHNR and CDR2 is FQNEAQ (reference sequence). The CDR3 has 16 residues. V shed 0 bases, J shed 4 bases, and the junction held 5 bases outside the gene matches.

This clone was observed a single time. V is TRBV6-4 and J is TRBJ2-1; D call uncertain. Germline V gene data show CDR1 as MRHNA and CDR2 as SNTAGT. V dropped 6 bases and J dropped 4 bases, with 10 bases sitting between them. This CDR3 region has 13 residues. CDR3 amino acids: CASSPDQYNEQFF. The DNA for the CDR3 is TGTGCCAGCAGCCCTGACCAGTACAATGAGCAGTTCTTC.

The chain links TRBV2 to TRBJ1-1, with unresolved D. V was pared by 7 bases and J by 5 bases, with 11 bases between. The length of the CDR3 is 12 residues. Germline V gene data show CDR1 as SNHLY and CDR2 as FYNNEI. The CDR3 region is CASNEGITEAFF. In DNA form, the CDR3 reads TGTGCCAGCAATGAGGGCATTACTGAAGCTTTCTTT.

The chain is built from TRBV30 and TRBJ1-2; a possible D gene is TRBD1 (6 bases). The germline V gene encodes CDR1 GTSNPN and CDR2 SVGIG (reference sequence). The CDR3 runs to 14 residues. V lost 3 bases and J 2 bases, leaving 13 bases between the germline ends. The chain's CDR3 is CAWSPRGANYGYTF. CDR3 bases: TGTGCCTGGAGCCCTAGGGGGGCCAACTATGGCTACACCTTC. Filled out from reference TRBV30 and TRBJ1-2, the complete variable domain reads SQTIHQWPATLVQPVGSPLSLECTVEGTSNPNLYWYRQAAGRGLQLLFYSVGIGQISSEVPQNLSASRPQDRQFILSSKKLLLSDSGFYLCAWSPRGANYGYTFGSGTRLTVV.

This clone has only one observation. This chain uses TRBV6-5 with TRBJ2-4; unclear D gene. The germline V and J ends were trimmed by 6 bases and 1 base, with 10 bases remaining between them. This CDR3 region has 14 residues. From germline, CDR1 is MNHEY and CDR2 SVGAGI. The CDR3 DNA is TGTGCCAGCAGAGGGATCGGGGCCAAAAACATTCAGTACTTC. Translating gives CASRGIGAKNIQYF.